What follows are 4 T cell receptor beta chains derived from one specimen sequenced in a study of T cells in Graves' hyperthyroidism and ophthalmopathy. TCR beta CDR3 regions were amplified from RNA. First-round RT-PCR targeting the TCR CDR3 was performed with the HTBI primer set. TCRdb passed the multiplex PCR reads through MiXCR, listing each CDR3 protein once. The table shows around 570,000 distinct CDR3 sequences, with about 20% occurring only once. Sequences were obtained from blood. The receptors derive from a man aged 35-49 years with Graves' ophthalmopathy.

Note on this clonotype: This could be a read error, since a much larger clone is one nucleotide away. The J gene is TRBJ1-1, the V gene TRBV7-2; D remains unclear. CDR1 SGHTA and CDR2 FQGNSA come from the germline V gene. Trimming took 6 bases from V and 0 from J, leaving 11 bases between them. This CDR3 has 14 residues. This chain's CDR3 is CASSAVTMNTEAFF. Written as DNA, the CDR3 is TGTGCCAGCAGTGCGGTCACGATGAACACTGAAGCTTTCTTT.

In its sample, this clonotype was seen many times. V and J are TRBV6-5 and TRBJ1-2; perhaps TRBD1 as D (6 bases). The germline V gene has CDR1 MNHEY and CDR2 SVGAGI. Trimming took 2 bases from V and 0 from J, leaving 16 bases between them. This CDR3 has 17 residues. This CDR3 reads CASSYQSRGSPNYGYTF. The CDR3 DNA follows: TGTGCCAGCAGTTACCAGAGCAGGGGATCCCCTAACTATGGCTACACCTTC.

This clonotype occurred a few times. V and J are TRBV12-3 or TRBV12-4 and TRBJ1-5, with TRBD1 as a possible D gene (5 bases). The CDR3 is 13 residues long. The V end was cut by 3 bases, the J end by 11 bases, with 14 bases between. CDR3 DNA: TGTGCCAGCAGTTTTGGAGGGGCCTTGACCCAGCATTTT. Translating gives CASSFGGALTQHF.

This clonotype has only a few counts. This chain connects TRBV28 to TRBJ2-5; 15 bases match TRBD2. Germline lookup yields CDR1 MDHEN and CDR2 SYDVKM. V shed 4 bases and J 1 base; nucleotides not matched to a gene: 4. The CDR3 has 17 residues. The CDR3 is CASSSPGLAGGQETQYF. The CDR3 DNA reads TGTGCCAGCAGTTCTCCGGGACTAGCGGGGGGCCAAGAGACCCAGTACTTC. The full variable domain, rest sourced from reference TRBV28 and TRBJ2-5, is DVKVTQSSRYLVKRTGEKVFLECVQDMDHENMFWYRQDPGLGLRLIYFSYDVKMKEKGDIPEGYSVSREKKERFSLILESASTNQTSMYLCASSSPGLAGGQETQYFGPGTRLLVL.